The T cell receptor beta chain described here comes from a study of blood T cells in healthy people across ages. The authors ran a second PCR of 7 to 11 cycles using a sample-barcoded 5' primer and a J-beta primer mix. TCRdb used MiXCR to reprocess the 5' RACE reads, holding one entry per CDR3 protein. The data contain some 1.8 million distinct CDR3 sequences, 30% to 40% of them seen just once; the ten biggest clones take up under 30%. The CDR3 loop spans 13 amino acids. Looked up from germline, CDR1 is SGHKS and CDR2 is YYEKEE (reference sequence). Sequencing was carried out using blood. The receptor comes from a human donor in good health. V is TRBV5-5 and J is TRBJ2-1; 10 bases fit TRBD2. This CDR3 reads CASLAGEYNEQFF. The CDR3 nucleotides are TGTGCGAGCCTAGCGGGGGAGTACAATGAGCAGTTCTTC.